The following is a T cell receptor beta chain sequence with its context. These data come from a study of blood T cell repertoires in COVID-19. Germline V gene data show CDR1 as MDHEN and CDR2 as SYDVKM. The CDR3 is 16 amino acids. V was cut by 6 bases and J by 5 bases, with 19 bases left in between. Method: immunoSEQ multiplex PCR; TCRdb's copy keeps in-frame clones and lacks some. The sample lists under 95,000 clones, 85% to 90% occurring once. The sequence came from a man aged 35 to 55 with acute or convalescent COVID-19. The chain couples TRBV28 to TRBJ1-4; weak D call: TRBD1 (5 bases). Sequenced: peripheral blood. The CDR3 DNA reads as TGTGCCAGCAGAGCCCACCCCCAGGGTTTAAATGAAAAACTGTTTTTT. It yields the protein CASRAHPQGLNEKLFF.